Below, 2 T cell receptor beta chains from the same sample are listed, as sequenced in a study of tumor and adjacent non-tumor tissue in lung cancer. TCRbeta libraries were built with three rounds of nested PCR, modified from ARM-PCR. One entry per CDR3 protein results from TCRdb running MiXCR on the multiplex PCR reads. The sample records some 51,000 distinct CDR3 sequences, about two thirds being singletons. This sample's RNA came from whole unsorted tissue. More than 3 cm separated this lung sample from the edge of the tumor. Sequencing used distant non-tumor lung tissue. The source is a woman between 65 and 79 years old with non-small cell lung cancer.

The V call is TRBV29-1, the J call TRBJ2-1; 13 nucleotides agree with TRBD2. The V gene's germline CDR1 is SQVTM and CDR2 ANQGSEA. Trimming removed 7 bases from V and 8 bases from J; junction bases left unmatched: 17. The CDR3 length is 17 residues. CDR3 nucleotide sequence: TGCAGCGCGCCATCCAGGACTAGCGGGAGAACGGGCTATGAGCAGTTCTTC. Translating it yields CSAPSRTSGRTGYEQFF.

As to this clonotype: The junction does not match germline at one end; this may be a read error. The chain is built from TRBV5-4 and TRBJ1-2, with a tentative D call TRBD1 (6 bases). The CDR3 extends over 15 amino acids. The V gene's germline CDR1 is SGHNT and CDR2 YYREEE (reference sequence). The CDR3 here is CANSLGGPGEAGYTF. The DNA for the CDR3 is TGTGCCAACAGCTTGGGGGGACCAGGGGAGGCTGGCTACACCTTC.